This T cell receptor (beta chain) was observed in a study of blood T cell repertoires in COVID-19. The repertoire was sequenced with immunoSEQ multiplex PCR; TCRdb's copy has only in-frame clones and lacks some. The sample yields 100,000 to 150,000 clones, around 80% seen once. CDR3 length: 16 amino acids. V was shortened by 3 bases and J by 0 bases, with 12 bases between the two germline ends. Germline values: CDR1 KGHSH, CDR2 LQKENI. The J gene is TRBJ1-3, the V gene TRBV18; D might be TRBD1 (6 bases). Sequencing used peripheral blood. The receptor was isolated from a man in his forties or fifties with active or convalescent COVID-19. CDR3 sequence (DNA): TGTGCCAGCTCACCCCAAACAGGGAACTCTGGAAACACCATATATTTT. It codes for CASSPQTGNSGNTIYF.